These T cell receptor beta chains were read from a single sample in a study of blood T cell repertoires in COVID-19. This table comes from immunoSEQ multiplex PCR, and its TCRdb copy is limited to in-frame clones, with some not included. The sample includes around 80,000 clones, about 88% of them seen just once. Specimen: peripheral blood. The receptors come from a human donor in a cohort sampled during active COVID-19. Both conserved end residues are part of each CDR3. D genes are given only for firm matches. A clone size is listed for some rows: how often the clone was seen (once, few, many), or a class if it is expanded.

>TRBJ2-7|NA|TRBV9|NA
CASSVGVERDRASEQYF
TGTGCCAGCAGCGTAGGAGTGGAACGGGATCGGGCCTCCGAGCAGTACTTC
>TRBJ2-7|NA|TRBV9|NA
CASSVAPGHGLEQYF
TGTGCCAGCAGCGTAGCTCCTGGACACGGTCTCGAGCAGTACTTC
>TRBJ1-5|NA|TRBV15|once
CATSGGLSNQPQHF
TGTGCCACCAGTGGAGGACTTAGCAATCAGCCCCAGCATTTT
>TRBJ2-1|TRBD2|TRBV3-1/TRBV3-2|NA
CASSLAGGISEQFF
TGTGCCAGCAGCCTAGCGGGGGGGATTAGTGAGCAGTTCTTC
>TRBJ2-3|NA|TRBV5-6|NA
CASSLGLNTDTQYF
TGTGCCAGCAGCTTGGGACTTAACACAGATACGCAGTATTTT
>TRBJ1-6|TRBD1|TRBV19|once
CASSITGQGGNSPLHF
TGTGCCAGTAGTATAACGGGACAGGGGGGAAATTCACCCCTCCACTTT
>TRBJ1-6|NA|TRBV19|NA
CASRAGSLPSSYNSPLHF
TGTGCCAGTAGGGCGGGGTCCTTACCCAGCTCCTATAATTCACCCCTCCACTTT
>TRBJ2-5|NA|TRBV18|NA
CASSREEQETQYF
TGTGCCAGCTCACGCGAAGAGCAAGAGACCCAGTACTTC
>TRBJ2-7|NA|TRBV27|once
CASSSRTTYEQYF
TGTGCCAGCAGTTCAAGGACTACCTACGAGCAGTACTTC
>TRBJ1-1|NA|TRBV9|NA
CASSSTGGLAFF
TGTGCCAGCAGCTCGACAGGCGGGCTGGCTTTCTTT
>TRBJ1-4|TRBD1|TRBV27|NA
CASSLQWDRGGEKLFF
TGTGCCAGCAGTCTACAATGGGACAGGGGAGGGGAAAAACTGTTTTTT
>TRBJ2-1|NA|TRBV9|NA
CASSAEDRTYNEQFF
TGTGCCAGCAGCGCAGAGGACAGAACGTACAATGAGCAGTTCTTC
>TRBJ2-1|TRBD2|TRBV11-3|NA
CASSPAGTSAYNEQFF
TGTGCCAGCAGCCCCGCTGGGACTAGCGCTTACAATGAGCAGTTCTTC
>TRBJ2-6|TRBD2|TRBV6-6|NA
CASSPGLAGAGANVLTF
TGTGCCAGCAGTCCGGGACTAGCGGGAGCTGGGGCCAACGTCCTGACTTTC
>TRBJ1-4|NA|TRBV28|NA
CASTPGVGRGNPTNEKLFF
TGTGCCAGCACCCCGGGAGTGGGGAGGGGAAACCCAACTAATGAAAAACTGTTTTTT
>TRBJ1-2|TRBD1|TRBV27|NA
CASSAKGQGANYGYTF
TGTGCCAGCAGTGCCAAGGGACAGGGGGCTAACTATGGCTACACCTTC